This passage covers 12 T cell receptor beta chains from one sample sequenced in a study of early T cells in non-severe SARS-CoV-2 infection. TCRdb fed the 5' RACE reads into MiXCR, producing one record per CDR3 protein. The table has around 62,000 distinct CDR3 sequences, over 4.5% seen once. The sequenced sample consisted of whole blood. The source is an adult who was a healthcare worker with PCR-confirmed SARS-CoV-2 infection or an uninfected control (not recorded which).

In its sample, this clonotype was seen a few times. The chain is built from TRBV7-2 and TRBJ2-7, with D perhaps matching TRBD1 or TRBD2 (5 bases each). Between the trimmed V and J ends, which lost 0 bases and 7 bases, there was a span of 13 bases. There are 14 residues in the CDR3. The germline gives CDR1 SGHTA, CDR2 FQGNSA. The CDR3 reads CASSLAGDLGEQYF. The CDR3 DNA follows: TGTGCCAGCAGCTTAGCCGGGGACCTGGGGGAGCAGTACTTC.

This clonotype was seen many times. This chain joins TRBV11-3 and TRBJ2-1; TRBD2 aligns across 12 bases. Germline assignment: CDR1 SGHNT and CDR2 YENEEA. Unmatched junction bases numbered 5, after V lost 4 bases and J lost 7 bases. There are 15 residues in the CDR3. CDR3 sequence reads: CASSSRLAGANEQFF. The CDR3 bases are TGTGCCAGCAGCTCCAGACTAGCGGGAGCTAATGAGCAGTTCTTC.

Ten or more counts support this clonotype. The chain carries TRBV7-3 and TRBJ2-2; D unresolved. The CDR3 is made up of 13 amino acids. Trimming left V 5 bases short and J 8 bases short, with 12 bases between. Germline assignment: CDR1 SGHTA and CDR2 FQGTGA. CDR3 in DNA: TGTGCCAGCAGCCATAAGCCTGGGGGGGAGCTGTTTTTT. Translated: CASSHKPGGELFF.

This clonotype was detected many times. V gene TRBV5-1 combines with J gene TRBJ1-4, with D tentatively TRBD1 (6 bases). The CDR3 has 17 residues. Trimming took off 4 bases at V and 10 bases at J, with 26 bases between the two ends. CDR1 SGHRS and CDR2 YFSETQ come from the germline V gene. The CDR3 loop reads CASSPELQGSNSRKLFF. The DNA of the CDR3 is TGCGCCAGCAGCCCGGAGCTACAGGGATCGAATTCACGAAAACTGTTTTTT. The full variable domain, with the rest looked up from reference TRBV5-1 and TRBJ1-4, is KAGVTQTPRYLIKTRGQQVTLSCSPISGHRSVSWYQQTPGQGLQFLFEYFSETQRNKGNFPGRFSGRQFSNSRSEMNVSTLELGDSALYLCASSPELQGSNSRKLFFGSGTQLSVL.

This clonotype occurred many times. This chain joins TRBV6-2 or TRBV6-3 and TRBJ2-1; 10 bases match TRBD2. CDR3 length: 20 amino acids. The junction had 16 bases not matched to a gene; V was cut back by 1 base and J by 4 bases. Germline CDR1 MNHEY, CDR2 SVGEGT. Here the CDR3 DNA reads TGTGCCAGCAGTTACTTACTCCTAGGGTCACTAGCGGGAACTTACAATGAGCAGTTCTTC. Protein sequence: CASSYLLLGSLAGTYNEQFF.

This clonotype was counted ten times or more. V and J are TRBV7-2 and TRBJ1-5; D perhaps matches TRBD1 (5 bases). Germline CDR1 reads SGHTA; CDR2 reads FQGNSA. Trimming pared 5 bases from V and 6 bases from J, leaving 14 bases between. CDR3 size: 14 residues. The CDR3 DNA reads TGTGCCAGCAGCCTAGACACGGGGGTTCAGCCCCAGCATTTT. Translated: CASSLDTGVQPQHF.

This clonotype was counted ten times or more. This chain links TRBV7-2 with TRBJ2-5; possibly TRBD1 for D (6 bases). CDR1 is SGHTA, CDR2 FQGNSA, per germline. With 2 bases removed from V and 1 base from J, the gap between germline ends came to 11 bases. This CDR3 has 15 amino acids. The CDR3 nucleotides read TGTGCCAGCAGCTTATCCTCGGACAGCCAAGAGACCCAGTACTTC. Protein sequence: CASSLSSDSQETQYF. Full variable domain (remainder filled in from reference TRBV7-2 and TRBJ2-5): GAGVSQSPSNKVTEKGKDVELRCDPISGHTALYWYRQSLGQGLEFLIYFQGNSAPDKSGLPSDRFSAERTGGSVSTLTIQRTQQEDSAVYLCASSLSSDSQETQYFGPGTRLLVL.

This chain joins TRBV2 and TRBJ1-2, with 7 nucleotides matching TRBD1. V trimming: 7 bases; J trimming: 6 bases; junction bases outside the gene matches: 8. Germline V CDR1 and CDR2: SNHLY, FYNNEI. The CDR3 extends over 13 amino acids. CDR3 loop: CASTISRGDGYTF. CDR3 DNA sequence: TGTGCCAGCACCATCAGCAGGGGGGATGGCTACACCTTC.

The rearrangement joins TRBV11-2 to TRBJ2-1; D remains unclear. The CDR3 is made up of 14 amino acids. The germline V and J ends were trimmed by 2 bases and 9 bases, with 14 bases remaining between them. Per germline, CDR1 SGHAT and CDR2 FQNNGV. In DNA, the CDR3 is TGTGCCAGCAGCTTATTTCAGGACCGCGCTGAGCAGTTCTTC. Residues: CASSLFQDRAEQFF. The variable domain in full, with the rest retrieved from reference TRBV11-2 and TRBJ2-1, is EAGVAQSPRYKIIEKRQSVAFWCNPISGHATLYWYQQILGQGPKLLIQFQNNGVVDDSQLPKDRFSAERLKGVDSTLKIQPAKLEDSAVYLCASSLFQDRAEQFFGPGTRLTVL.

This clonotype has at least ten counts. V usage is TRBV7-9 and J usage is TRBJ1-5; no clear D. The CDR3 contains 16 residues. The V end was cut by 0 bases, the J end by 0 bases, with 9 bases between. CDR1 is SEHNR and CDR2 is FQNEAQ in the germline V gene (reference sequence). The CDR3 DNA follows: TGTGCCAGCAGCTTAGCCGGGGATTATAGCAATCAGCCCCAGCATTTT. It translates to CASSLAGDYSNQPQHF. Combining the CDR3 with reference TRBV7-9 and TRBJ1-5 gives the whole variable domain DTGVSQNPRHKITKRGQNVTFRCDPISEHNRLYWYRQTLGQGPEFLTYFQNEAQLEKSRLLSDRFSAERPKGSFSTLEIQRTEQGDSAMYLCASSLAGDYSNQPQHFGDGTRLSIL.

The table lists this clonotype with many counts. The V call is TRBV7-3, the J call TRBJ1-1; D is ambiguous. Germline CDR1 and CDR2: SGHTA and FQGTGA. V was pared by 5 bases and J by 4 bases, with 17 bases between. CDR3 length: 15 amino acids. The CDR3 is CASSPNGHNPTEAFF. CDR3 nucleotides: TGTGCCAGCAGCCCGAATGGGCATAACCCCACTGAAGCTTTCTTT.

At least ten counts were recorded for this clonotype. The chain is built from TRBV20-1 and TRBJ1-1; D perhaps matches TRBD1 (6 bases). V gave up 2 bases and J gave up 2 bases, with 9 bases separating them. The germline CDR1 and CDR2 sequences are DFQATT and SNEGSKA (reference sequence). CDR3 length equals 13 residues. CDR3 bases: TGCAGTGCTAGACCGGGGACAAACACTGAAGCTTTCTTT. Protein: CSARPGTNTEAFF.